This TCR beta chain was identified during a study of blood T cell repertoires in COVID-19. Generated by immunoSEQ multiplex PCR, the TCRdb table keeps only in-frame clones and is missing some. The repertoire holds tens of thousands of clones, with 80% as singletons. This clonotype was sampled from an elderly woman with acute or convalescent COVID-19. Sample: peripheral blood.

CDR3 DNA sequence: TGTGCCAGCAGCCAAGATGGGCTAGCGGATTACGCGCAGTATTTT. It specifies CASSQDGLADYAQYF. V and J are TRBV3-1 (or the pseudogene TRBV3-2) and TRBJ2-3; 7 positions match TRBD2. V lost 0 bases and J lost 10; bases outside the gene matches: 10. This CDR3 contains 15 residues. Germline V CDR1 and CDR2: LGHDT, YNNKEL (reference sequence).